What follows is one T cell receptor beta chain and its context. No antigen is known for it. The authors ran a second PCR of about 6 to 12 cycles using a sample-barcoded 5' primer and a J-beta primer mix. TCRdb used MiXCR to reprocess the 5' RACE reads, holding one entry per CDR3 protein. The repertoire holds roughly 2 million distinct CDR3 sequences, with less than 50% as singletons. The CDR3 loop spans 14 amino acids. The germline V gene has CDR1 SEHNR and CDR2 FQNEAQ (reference sequence). J was trimmed by 3 bases and V by 5 bases; bases with no gene match: 5. The data were taken from a study of blood T cells in healthy people across ages. General study findings and limits: Comparison with aged donors showed that long-lived donors had more naive CD4+ cells and higher diversity. A strong correlation was found between TCR beta diversity and the percentage of naive T cells. Since the PBMCs were unsorted, naive and antigen-experienced cells could not be conclusively compared. The CMV status of each donor remained undetermined, and this could have confounded shifts in expanded clonotypes.

Sequenced material: blood. The chain joins TRBV7-9 to TRBJ1-2; 8 bases fit TRBD1. This TCR was recovered from a middle-aged woman in good health. The CDR3 coding sequence is TGTGCCAGCAGCACTCAGACAGGGGACTATGGCTACACCTTC. Translating it yields CASSTQTGDYGYTF.